A single T cell receptor beta chain is shown here with its context. Its specificity is unknown. TCRdb keeps only in-frame clones here, not all; method: immunoSEQ multiplex PCR. The repertoire consists of 15,000 or so clones, with over 80% occurring once and the leading ten covering roughly 7.5%. This sample was taken from a study of brain metastases from non-small cell lung cancer. Study outcomes and limitations: Compared with their matched primary tumors, 60% to 80% of brain metastases showed expanded T-cell clones. TCR repertoires overlapped largely between brain metastases and matched primaries. Compared with primary tumors, brain metastases showed less T-cell infiltration.

The CDR3 is 14 residues long. Looked up from germline, CDR1 is GTSNPN and CDR2 is SVGIG (reference sequence). V dropped 0 bases and J dropped 1; count of bases not matched to a gene: 1. The chain has TRBV30 and TRBJ1-1; TRBD1 agrees at 8 bases. This receptor was identified in a donor aged 40 or older with non-small cell lung cancer. The specimen was primary lung tumor tissue. The CDR3 DNA reads as TGTGCCTGGAGTGTAGGGACAGGGAACACTGAAGCTTTCTTT. This codes for CAWSVGTGNTEAFF. The full variable domain, rest sourced from reference TRBV30 and TRBJ1-1, is SQTIHQWPATLVQPVGSPLSLECTVEGTSNPNLYWYRQAAGRGLQLLFYSVGIGQISSEVPQNLSASRPQDRQFILSSKKLLLSDSGFYLCAWSVGTGNTEAFFGQGTRLTVV.